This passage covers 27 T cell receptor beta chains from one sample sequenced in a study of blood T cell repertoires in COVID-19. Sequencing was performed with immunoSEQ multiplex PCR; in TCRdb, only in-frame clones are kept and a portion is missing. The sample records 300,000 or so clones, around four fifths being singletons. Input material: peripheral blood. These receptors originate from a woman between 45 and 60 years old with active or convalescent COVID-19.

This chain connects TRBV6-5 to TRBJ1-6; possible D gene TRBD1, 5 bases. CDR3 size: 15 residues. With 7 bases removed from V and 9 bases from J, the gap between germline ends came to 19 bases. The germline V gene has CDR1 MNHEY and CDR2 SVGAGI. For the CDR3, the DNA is TGTGCCAGCAAACCCACAGGCGGTGGAACTTCACCCCTCCACTTT. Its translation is CASKPTGGGTSPLHF.

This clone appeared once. The CDR3 nucleotides are TGTGCCAGCAGTTTCTTCCGGACAGGGAGGAGGCATGGGGAGCAGTACTTC. Translated: CASSFFRTGRRHGEQYF. The chain couples TRBV28 to TRBJ2-7; 8 bases fit TRBD1. Germline CDR1 is MDHEN and CDR2 is SYDVKM. V shed 3 bases, J shed 7 bases, and the junction held 17 bases outside the gene matches. This CDR3 has 17 amino acids.

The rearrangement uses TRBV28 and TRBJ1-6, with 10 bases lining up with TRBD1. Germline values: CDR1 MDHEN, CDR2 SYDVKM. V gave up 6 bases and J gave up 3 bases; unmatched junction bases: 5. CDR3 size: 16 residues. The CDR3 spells CASRLDRGYYNSPLHF. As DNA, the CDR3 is TGTGCCAGCAGGTTGGACAGGGGGTACTATAATTCACCCCTCCACTTT.

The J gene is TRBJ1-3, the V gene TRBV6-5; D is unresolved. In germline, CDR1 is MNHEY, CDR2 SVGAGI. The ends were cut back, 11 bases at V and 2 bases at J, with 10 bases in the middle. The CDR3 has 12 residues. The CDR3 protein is CAAGTTGNTIYF. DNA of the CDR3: TGTGCCGCGGGAACAACTGGAAACACCATATATTTT.

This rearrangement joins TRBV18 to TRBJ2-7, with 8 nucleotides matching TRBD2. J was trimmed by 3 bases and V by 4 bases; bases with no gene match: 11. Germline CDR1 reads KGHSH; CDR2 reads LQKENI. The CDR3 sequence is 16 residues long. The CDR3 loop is CASSRSLSGSSYEQYF. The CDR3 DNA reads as TGTGCCAGCTCACGATCATTGAGCGGGAGTAGCTACGAGCAGTACTTC.

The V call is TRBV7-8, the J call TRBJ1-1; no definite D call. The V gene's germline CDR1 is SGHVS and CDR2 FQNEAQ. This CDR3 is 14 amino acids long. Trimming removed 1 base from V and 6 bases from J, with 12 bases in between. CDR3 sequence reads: CASSLVRGMAEAFF. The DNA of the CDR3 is TGTGCCAGCAGCTTAGTTCGGGGTATGGCTGAAGCTTTCTTT.

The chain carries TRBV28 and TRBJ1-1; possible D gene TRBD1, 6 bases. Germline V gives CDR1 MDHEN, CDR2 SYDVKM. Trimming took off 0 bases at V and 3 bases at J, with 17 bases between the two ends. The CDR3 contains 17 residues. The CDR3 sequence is CASSLWRGLSKDTEAFF. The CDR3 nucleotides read TGTGCCAGCAGTTTATGGAGGGGGTTATCTAAGGACACTGAAGCTTTCTTT.

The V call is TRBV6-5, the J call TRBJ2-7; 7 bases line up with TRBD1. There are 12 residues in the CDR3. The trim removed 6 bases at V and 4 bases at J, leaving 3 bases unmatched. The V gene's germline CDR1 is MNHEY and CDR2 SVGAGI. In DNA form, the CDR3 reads TGTGCCAGCAGCCAGACAGGGTACGAGCAGTACTTC. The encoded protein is CASSQTGYEQYF.

CDR3 in amino acids: CASSPLVAAGDSGNTIYF. The DNA for the CDR3 is TGTGCCAGCTCACCACTGGTCGCCGCAGGGGACTCTGGAAACACCATATATTTT. This sequence joins TRBV18 and TRBJ1-3, with a tentative D call TRBD1 (6 bases). The CDR3 sequence is 18 residues long. CDR1 and CDR2 (germline): KGHSH, LQKENI. V gave up 1 base and J gave up 0 bases, with 16 bases separating them.

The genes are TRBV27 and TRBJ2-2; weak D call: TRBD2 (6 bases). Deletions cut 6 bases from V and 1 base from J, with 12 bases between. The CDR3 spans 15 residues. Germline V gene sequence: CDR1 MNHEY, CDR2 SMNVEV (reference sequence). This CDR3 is CASRSGLRNTGELFF. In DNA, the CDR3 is TGTGCCAGCAGATCGGGACTTCGGAACACCGGGGAGCTGTTTTTT.

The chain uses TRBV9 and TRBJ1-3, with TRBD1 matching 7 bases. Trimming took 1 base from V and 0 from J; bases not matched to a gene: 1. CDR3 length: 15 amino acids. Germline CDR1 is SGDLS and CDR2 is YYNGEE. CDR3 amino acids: CASSVQGGSGNTIYF. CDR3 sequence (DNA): TGTGCCAGCAGCGTACAGGGGGGCTCTGGAAACACCATATATTTT.

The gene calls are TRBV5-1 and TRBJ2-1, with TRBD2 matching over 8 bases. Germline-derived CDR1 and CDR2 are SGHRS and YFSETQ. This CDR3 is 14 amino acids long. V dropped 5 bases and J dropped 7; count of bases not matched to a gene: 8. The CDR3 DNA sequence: TGCGCCAGCAGTCAGCCGACTAGCGATAATGAGCAGTTCTTC. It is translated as CASSQPTSDNEQFF.

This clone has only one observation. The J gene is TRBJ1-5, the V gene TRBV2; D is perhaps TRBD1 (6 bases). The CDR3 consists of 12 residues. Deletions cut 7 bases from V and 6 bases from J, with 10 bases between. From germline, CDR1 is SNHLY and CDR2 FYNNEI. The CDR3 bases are TGTGCCAGCAACAGGGCGGGTCAGCCCCAGCATTTT. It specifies CASNRAGQPQHF.

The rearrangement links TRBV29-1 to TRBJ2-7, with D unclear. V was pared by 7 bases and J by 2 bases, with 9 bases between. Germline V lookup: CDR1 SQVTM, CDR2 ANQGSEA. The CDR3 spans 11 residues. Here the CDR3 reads CSASLAYEQYF. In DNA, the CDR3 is TGCAGCGCTAGTCTAGCCTACGAGCAGTACTTC.

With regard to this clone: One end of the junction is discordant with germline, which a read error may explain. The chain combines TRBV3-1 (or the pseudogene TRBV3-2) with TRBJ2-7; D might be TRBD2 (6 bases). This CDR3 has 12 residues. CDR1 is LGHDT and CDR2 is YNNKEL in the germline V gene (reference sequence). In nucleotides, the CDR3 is TGTGCCAGCAGCCAAGGGGGGGTACGGGAGTGGTTC. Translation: CASSQGGVREWF.

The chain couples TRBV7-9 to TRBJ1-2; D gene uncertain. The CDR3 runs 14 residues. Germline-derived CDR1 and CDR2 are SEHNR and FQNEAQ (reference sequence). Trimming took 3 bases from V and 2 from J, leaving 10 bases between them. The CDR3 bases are TGTGCCAGCAGCTTCGAGGGCTCGAACTATGGCTACACCTTC. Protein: CASSFEGSNYGYTF.

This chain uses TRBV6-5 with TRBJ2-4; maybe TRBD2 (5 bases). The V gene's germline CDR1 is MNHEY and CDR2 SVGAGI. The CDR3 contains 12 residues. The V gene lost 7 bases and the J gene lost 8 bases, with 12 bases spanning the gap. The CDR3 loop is CASTSGVDIQYF. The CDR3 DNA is TGTGCCAGCACCTCCGGGGTAGACATTCAGTACTTC.

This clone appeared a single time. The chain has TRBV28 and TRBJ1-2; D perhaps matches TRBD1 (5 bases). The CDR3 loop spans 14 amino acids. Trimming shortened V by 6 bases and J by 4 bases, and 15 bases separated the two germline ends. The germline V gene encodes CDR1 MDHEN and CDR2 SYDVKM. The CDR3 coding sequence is TGTGCCAGCAGCCGACAGTTGACGATCTATGGCTACACCTTC. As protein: CASSRQLTIYGYTF.

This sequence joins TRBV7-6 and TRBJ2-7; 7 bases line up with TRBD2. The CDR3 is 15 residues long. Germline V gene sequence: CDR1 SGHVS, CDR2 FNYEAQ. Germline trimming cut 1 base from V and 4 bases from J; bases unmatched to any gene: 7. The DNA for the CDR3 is TGTGCCAGCAGCTTAGTAAGCGGGATCGGATACGAGCAGTACTTC. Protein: CASSLVSGIGYEQYF.

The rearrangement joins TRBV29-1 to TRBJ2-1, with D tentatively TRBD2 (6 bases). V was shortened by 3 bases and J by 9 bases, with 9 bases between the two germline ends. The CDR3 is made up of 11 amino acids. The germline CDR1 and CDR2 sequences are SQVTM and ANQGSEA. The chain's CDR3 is CSVEGGVEQFF. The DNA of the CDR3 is TGCAGCGTTGAGGGCGGGGTTGAGCAGTTCTTC.

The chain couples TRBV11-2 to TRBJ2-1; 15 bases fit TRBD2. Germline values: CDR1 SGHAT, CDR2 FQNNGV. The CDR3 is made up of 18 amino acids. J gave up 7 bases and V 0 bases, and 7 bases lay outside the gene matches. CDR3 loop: CASSLEGLAGGPRNEQFF. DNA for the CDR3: TGTGCCAGCAGCTTAGAAGGACTAGCGGGAGGGCCGAGAAATGAGCAGTTCTTC.

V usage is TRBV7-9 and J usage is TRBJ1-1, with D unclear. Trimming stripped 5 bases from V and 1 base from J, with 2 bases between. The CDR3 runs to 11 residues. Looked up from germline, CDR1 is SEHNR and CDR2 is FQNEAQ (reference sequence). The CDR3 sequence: CASSQNTEAFF. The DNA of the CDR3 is TGTGCCAGCAGCCAGAACACTGAAGCTTTCTTT.

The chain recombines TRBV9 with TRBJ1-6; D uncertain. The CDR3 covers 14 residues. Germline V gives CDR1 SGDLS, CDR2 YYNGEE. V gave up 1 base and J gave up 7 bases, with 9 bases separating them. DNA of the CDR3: TGTGCCAGCAGCGTAACGGGAGAGAATTCACCCCTCCACTTT. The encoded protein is CASSVTGENSPLHF. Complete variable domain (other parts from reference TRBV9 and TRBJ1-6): DSGVTQTPKHLITATGQRVTLRCSPRSGDLSVYWYQQSLDQGLQFLIQYYNGEERAKGNILERFSAQQFPDLHSELNLSSLELGDSALYFCASSVTGENSPLHFGNGTRLTVT.

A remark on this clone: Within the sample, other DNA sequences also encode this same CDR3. CDR3 region: CATSDPDRGNTIYF. CDR3 DNA: TGTGCCACCAGTGATCCCGACAGAGGAAACACCATATATTTT. This chain uses TRBV24-1 with TRBJ1-3, with TRBD1 as a possible D gene (5 bases). In germline, CDR1 is KGHDR, CDR2 SFDVKD. The CDR3 totals 14 residues. V shed 3 bases and J shed 4 bases, with 9 bases lying between them.

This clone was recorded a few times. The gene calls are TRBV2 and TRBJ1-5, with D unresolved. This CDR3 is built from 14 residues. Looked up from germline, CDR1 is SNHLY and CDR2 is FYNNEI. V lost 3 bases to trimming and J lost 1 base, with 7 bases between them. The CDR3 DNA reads TGTGCCAGCAGTGATGGGCTGAGCAATCAGCCCCAGCATTTT. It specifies CASSDGLSNQPQHF.

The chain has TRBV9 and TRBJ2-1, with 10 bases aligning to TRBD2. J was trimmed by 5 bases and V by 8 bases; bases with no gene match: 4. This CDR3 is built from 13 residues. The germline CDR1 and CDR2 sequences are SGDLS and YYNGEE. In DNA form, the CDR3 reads TGTGCCAGTACTAGCGGGATTCACAATGAGCAGTTCTTC. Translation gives CASTSGIHNEQFF. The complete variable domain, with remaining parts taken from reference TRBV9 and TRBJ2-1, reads DSGVTQTPKHLITATGQRVTLRCSPRSGDLSVYWYQQSLDQGLQFLIQYYNGEERAKGNILERFSAQQFPDLHSELNLSSLELGDSALYFCASTSGIHNEQFFGPGTRLTVL.

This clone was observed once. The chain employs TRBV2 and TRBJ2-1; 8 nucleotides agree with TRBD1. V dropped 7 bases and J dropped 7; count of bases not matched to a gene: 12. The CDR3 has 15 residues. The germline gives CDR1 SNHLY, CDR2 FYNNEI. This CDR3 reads CASMYGTGFRNEQFF. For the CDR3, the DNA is TGTGCCAGCATGTACGGGACAGGTTTTAGGAATGAGCAGTTCTTC.